The 25 T cell receptor beta chains listed next were all sequenced from one sample in a study of T cells in Graves' hyperthyroidism and ophthalmopathy. Amplification targeted TCR beta CDR3 regions from RNA transcripts. During a first-round RT-PCR of the TCR CDR3, the HTBI primer set was used. Each CDR3 protein gets one entry after TCRdb re-called the multiplex PCR reads with MiXCR. In the table there are about 600,000 distinct CDR3 sequences, approximately 14% of which are singletons. Sample: blood. Every receptor here comes from a woman aged 18-35 years with Graves' ophthalmopathy.

This clonotype has a count of ten or more. The chain uses TRBV19 and TRBJ2-1; D remains unclear. The germline V gene encodes CDR1 LNHDA and CDR2 SQIVND (reference sequence). There are 13 residues in the CDR3. Trimming stripped 0 bases from V and 4 bases from J, with 4 bases between. This CDR3 reads CASSIEVYNEQFF. DNA of the CDR3: TGTGCCAGTAGTATAGAAGTTTACAATGAGCAGTTCTTC.

This clonotype has ten or more counts. The J gene is TRBJ2-7, the V gene TRBV28; possible D gene TRBD1, 5 bases. V gave up 7 bases and J gave up 2 bases, with 21 bases separating them. Germline loops: CDR1 MDHEN, CDR2 SYDVKM. The CDR3 contains 16 residues. The CDR3 sequence is CASTPGAAGQTYEQYF. CDR3 in DNA: TGTGCCAGCACCCCTGGCGCGGCAGGGCAGACCTACGAGCAGTACTTC.

The table lists this clonotype with a few counts. The CDR3 is CASSWTVISFGGEQYF. CDR3 nucleotide sequence: TGTGCCAGCAGTTGGACAGTTATCTCATTTGGTGGCGAGCAGTACTTC. The genes are TRBV6-1 and TRBJ2-7; D may be TRBD1 (6 bases). From germline, CDR1 is MNHNS and CDR2 SASEGT. The CDR3 loop spans 16 amino acids. The V end was cut by 5 bases, the J end by 6 bases, with 23 bases between.

About this clonotype itself: Given a much more abundant clone one base away, this may be a read error. It is unclear where the CDR3 begins or ends on the DNA, so no DNA is shown, and the CDR3 is as TCRdb lists it. The chain is built from TRBV13 and TRBJ2-5; the table's TRBD2 call for D was not verified on the DNA. The CDR3 is 16 residues long, counting both termini. CDR1 is PRHDT, CDR2 FYEKMQ, per germline (reference sequence). This CDR3 reads CASSYWAAGAIETRYF.

This clonotype was detected ten times or more. J is TRBJ2-2 and V is TRBV6-5; tentatively, D is TRBD1 or TRBD2 (5 bases each). Trimming removed 0 bases at V and 6 bases at J, with 8 bases between. CDR1 and CDR2 from the germline V gene are MNHEY and SVGAGI. The CDR3 is 14 residues long. The CDR3 bases are TGTGCCAGCAGTTACTCGCAGGGAGCCGGGGAGCTGTTTTTT. Encoded protein: CASSYSQGAGELFF.

This clonotype was detected ten times or more. The V and J genes are TRBV18 and TRBJ2-1; the D is unclear. V shed 4 bases and J shed 0 bases, with 4 bases lying between them. Germline lookup yields CDR1 KGHSH and CDR2 LQKENI. CDR3 length: 13 residues. CDR3 DNA sequence: TGTGCCAGCTCACAGAGCTCCTACAATGAGCAGTTCTTC. Its protein product is CASSQSSYNEQFF.

In this sample, this clonotype turned up many times. The chain employs TRBV30 and TRBJ1-5, with D perhaps matching TRBD1 (5 bases). The CDR3 has 15 amino acids. V gave up 1 base and J gave up 2 bases, with 12 bases separating them. CDR1 is GTSNPN, CDR2 SVGIG, per germline (reference sequence). The CDR3 region is CAWSAGGVGNQPQHF. In nucleotides, the CDR3 is TGTGCCTGGAGTGCGGGGGGTGTGGGCAATCAGCCCCAGCATTTT. Variable domain in full (rest from reference TRBV30 and TRBJ1-5): SQTIHQWPATLVQPVGSPLSLECTVEGTSNPNLYWYRQAAGRGLQLLFYSVGIGQISSEVPQNLSASRPQDRQFILSSKKLLLSDSGFYLCAWSAGGVGNQPQHFGDGTRLSIL.

This clonotype showed up many times. The chain joins TRBV29-1 to TRBJ2-2; tentatively, D is TRBD1 (6 bases). Germline V gene data show CDR1 as SQVTM and CDR2 as ANQGSEA. There are 14 residues in the CDR3. Trimming cost V 7 bases and J 5 bases, with 17 bases left between them. CDR3 protein: CSAEEVRGTGELFF. For the CDR3, the DNA is TGCAGCGCTGAGGAAGTAAGGGGGACCGGGGAGCTGTTTTTT.

This clonotype was seen ten or more times. The chain has TRBV18 and TRBJ2-7, with D unclear. Trimming cost V 3 bases and J 6 bases, with 15 bases left between them. Per the germline V gene, CDR1 is KGHSH and CDR2 is LQKENI. This CDR3 is 14 amino acids long. For the CDR3, the DNA is TGTGCCAGCTCACCCAATGTCGAAACCCCCGAGCAGTACTTC. Translation gives CASSPNVETPEQYF.

This chain's CDR3 is CASSPRGGEQAGNTIYF. CDR3 coding DNA: TGTGCCAGCAGCCCCCGGGGGGGGGAACAAGCTGGAAACACCATATATTTT. V and J are TRBV9 and TRBJ1-3, with D possibly being TRBD1 (5 bases). With 4 bases removed from V and 2 bases from J, the gap between germline ends came to 19 bases. Germline-derived CDR1 and CDR2 are SGDLS and YYNGEE. The CDR3 spans 17 residues.

This clonotype was seen many times. The rearrangement joins TRBV7-2 to TRBJ2-3; D is possibly TRBD1 (5 bases). There are 14 residues in the CDR3. Trimming took off 1 base at V and 6 bases at J, with 11 bases between the two ends. Germline CDR1 reads SGHTA; CDR2 reads FQGNSA. CDR3 nucleotides: TGTGCCAGCAGCTTAGGGGGCAACAGGGATACGCAGTATTTT. Protein product: CASSLGGNRDTQYF.

This clonotype was counted at least ten times. The V call is TRBV28, the J call TRBJ2-7; 12 bases agree with TRBD2. CDR1 and CDR2 from the germline V gene are MDHEN and SYDVKM. This CDR3 contains 20 residues. V shed 4 bases, J shed 0 bases, and the junction held 16 bases outside the gene matches. The CDR3 protein is CASSSPYSGLAGIFSYEQYF. The CDR3 nucleotides are TGTGCCAGCAGTTCCCCTTATTCCGGACTAGCGGGAATTTTCTCCTACGAGCAGTACTTC.

In this sample, this clonotype turned up many times. One junction end does not reproduce the germline sequence, and a read error may be involved. The CDR3 reads CSARDTGTSSYEQYF. In DNA, the CDR3 is TGCAGTGCTCGAGACACCGGGACATCCTCCTACGAGCAGTACTTC. V and J are TRBV20-1 and TRBJ2-7, with D maybe TRBD1 (6 bases). CDR1 and CDR2 (germline): DFQATT, SNEGSKA (reference sequence). This CDR3 has 15 residues.

As concerns this clonotype: A much larger clone differs from this one at a single base, so this may be a read error. V and J are TRBV12-3 or TRBV12-4 and TRBJ2-1; 7 bases agree with TRBD2. This CDR3 has 14 amino acids. CDR3 coding DNA: TGTGCCAGCAGTTCGGGAGCGGGGTACAATGAGCAGCTCTTC. It codes for CASSSGAGYNEQLF.

This sequence joins TRBV19 and TRBJ2-7; D remains ambiguous. This CDR3 comprises 15 residues. Trimming left V 4 bases short and J 0 bases short, with 13 bases between. Looked up from germline, CDR1 is LNHDA and CDR2 is SQIVND (reference sequence). The CDR3 nucleotides are TGTGCCAGTAGTACAAGGACGGTAAGCTCCTACGAGCAGTACTTC. This sequence encodes CASSTRTVSSYEQYF.

This clonotype showed up many times. V usage is TRBV6-1 and J usage is TRBJ1-3; D is perhaps TRBD1 (5 bases). V lost 5 bases and J lost 0, with 17 bases in between. The germline CDR1 and CDR2 sequences are MNHNS and SASEGT. The CDR3 has 17 residues. The chain's CDR3 is CASSYAPQGPSGNTIYF. In nucleotides, the CDR3 is TGTGCCAGCAGTTACGCTCCCCAGGGACCCTCTGGAAACACCATATATTTT.

The chain couples TRBV25-1 to TRBJ2-1; TRBD1 agrees at 8 bases. CDR1 MGHDK and CDR2 SYGVNS come from the germline V gene. This CDR3 contains 16 residues. The J segment lost 4 bases and the V segment lost 1 base, leaving 6 bases of the junction unmatched. CDR3 nucleotides: TGTGCCAGCAGTGAATTTCGCAGGGGGCTTTACAATGAGCAGTTCTTC. Its translation is CASSEFRRGLYNEQFF.

The genes are TRBV5-5 and TRBJ2-1; D possibly corresponds to TRBD2 (6 bases). The ends were cut back, 0 bases at V and 10 bases at J, with 17 bases in the middle. Germline CDR1 and CDR2: SGHKS and YYEKEE (reference sequence). The CDR3 is 15 amino acids. In DNA form, the CDR3 reads TGTGCCAGCAGCTTGGCGGGGGAGCCCCGAGGCGAGCAGTTCTTC. It yields the protein CASSLAGEPRGEQFF.

This clonotype was counted many times. V is TRBV12-3 or TRBV12-4 and J is TRBJ2-2; 8 bases are a match to TRBD1. Trimming removed 6 bases from V and 5 bases from J; junction bases left unmatched: 5. The CDR3 sequence is 14 residues long. The CDR3 spells CASSRDRKTGELFF. Written as DNA, the CDR3 is TGTGCCAGCAGCCGGGACAGGAAGACCGGGGAGCTGTTTTTT.

This clonotype was recorded at least ten times. V usage is TRBV12-3 or TRBV12-4 and J usage is TRBJ1-1, with a possible D match to TRBD1 (5 bases). The germline V and J ends were trimmed by 6 bases and 8 bases, with 10 bases remaining between them. The CDR3 covers 11 residues. The CDR3 loop is CASRPTAEAFF. CDR3 coding DNA: TGTGCCAGCAGACCGACAGCGGAAGCTTTCTTT.

The sample holds many counts of this clonotype. The genes are TRBV6-1 and TRBJ1-2, with D uncertain. This CDR3 region has 13 residues. Trimming pared 2 bases from V and 6 bases from J, leaving 10 bases between. Looked up from germline, CDR1 is MNHNS and CDR2 is SASEGT. Here the CDR3 DNA reads TGTGCCAGCAGTGAAACAAGGGTAAATGGCTACACCTTC. It specifies CASSETRVNGYTF.

This clonotype was seen repeatedly, ten times or more. The rearrangement uses TRBV5-8 and TRBJ1-5; no clear D. Germline V gives CDR1 SGHTS, CDR2 YDEGEE. Trimming removed 4 bases from V and 8 bases from J, with 16 bases in between. This CDR3 contains 14 residues. CDR3 bases: TGTGCCAGCAGCCGGACCCTGGAGTTGAAGCCCCAGCATTTT. Encoded protein: CASSRTLELKPQHF.

This clonotype was observed many times. J is TRBJ2-3 and V is TRBV12-3 or TRBV12-4; 11 positions agree with TRBD2. Trimming at V came to 9 bases and at J to 5 bases, leaving 4 bases not matched to a gene. The CDR3 covers 13 residues. This chain's CDR3 is CASLAGGRDTQYF. The CDR3, as DNA: TGTGCCAGTTTAGCGGGAGGGCGAGATACGCAGTATTTT.

This clonotype was recorded many times. The rearrangement joins TRBV24-1 to TRBJ1-2; D gene ambiguous. Trimming removed 3 bases from V and 4 bases from J, with 17 bases in between. The CDR3 is 16 residues long. Germline CDR1 reads KGHDR; CDR2 reads SFDVKD. Written as DNA, the CDR3 is TGTGCCACCAGTGATCCTTCTAGGCGCGAAGGCTATGGCTACACCTTC. Residues: CATSDPSRREGYGYTF.

The V gene is TRBV6-2 or TRBV6-3, the J gene TRBJ2-3; D may be TRBD2 (6 bases). Between the trimmed V and J ends, which lost 4 bases and 5 bases, there was a span of 10 bases. Germline V CDR1 and CDR2: MNHEY, SVGEGT. The CDR3 is made up of 13 amino acids. CDR3 protein: CASSSNGRDTQYF. CDR3 coding DNA: TGTGCCAGCAGTTCCAACGGGAGAGATACGCAGTATTTT.